This passage covers 15 T cell receptor beta chains from one sample sequenced in a study of blood T cell repertoires in COVID-19. Using immunoSEQ multiplex PCR, the repertoire was profiled, and TCRdb retains in-frame clones only, with some absent. Of 150,000 to 200,000 clones listed, approximately 87% were seen once; the top ten hold 6.6%. The sample was PBMCs or T cells enriched from blood (not recorded which). All receptors derive from a woman between 50 and 59 years old who had recovered from COVID-19.

The chain links TRBV5-1 to TRBJ2-7; TRBD2 is a possible D gene (6 bases). Germline CDR1 reads SGHRS; CDR2 reads YFSETQ. The V and J ends lost 0 bases and 1 base respectively, with 8 bases between them. There are 14 residues in the CDR3. The CDR3 is CASSLAGDSYEQYF. The CDR3 bases are TGCGCCAGCAGCTTGGCGGGGGATTCCTACGAGCAGTACTTC.

J is TRBJ2-3 and V is TRBV6-2 or TRBV6-3; D call uncertain. The CDR3 extends over 12 amino acids. Per the germline V gene, CDR1 is MNHEY and CDR2 is SVGEGT. V was trimmed by 3 bases and J by 6 bases, leaving 7 bases between them. The CDR3 nucleotides are TGTGCCAGCAGTTATCCCCCGGATACGCAGTATTTT. It codes for CASSYPPDTQYF.

The chain combines TRBV4-2 with TRBJ2-7; TRBD1 aligns across 10 bases. V shed 4 bases, J shed 2 bases, and the junction held 5 bases outside the gene matches. Germline-derived CDR1 and CDR2 are LGHNA and YNFKEQ. The length of the CDR3 is 15 residues. The CDR3 is CASSRGGTGAYEQYF. In DNA form, the CDR3 reads TGTGCCAGCAGCCGAGGGGGGACAGGGGCCTACGAGCAGTACTTC.

The chain employs TRBV30 and TRBJ2-7, with D tentatively TRBD2 (6 bases). CDR1 is GTSNPN and CDR2 is SVGIG in the germline V gene (reference sequence). Trimming left V 1 base short and J 5 bases short, with 12 bases between. The CDR3 runs 13 residues. The chain's CDR3 is CAWSAGGLNEQYF. In DNA, the CDR3 is TGTGCCTGGAGTGCCGGGGGTCTAAACGAGCAGTACTTC.

The chain has TRBV2 and TRBJ2-7; 7 nucleotides match TRBD1. The V and J ends lost 8 bases and 0 bases, in that order; junction bases with no gene match: 7. This CDR3 is built from 14 residues. Per germline, CDR1 SNHLY and CDR2 FYNNEI. CDR3 DNA sequence: TGTGCCAGCCAAGGACAGGCAAGCTCCTACGAGCAGTACTTC. As protein: CASQGQASSYEQYF.

The V gene is TRBV7-2, the J gene TRBJ2-1; possibly TRBD1 for D (5 bases). CDR3 length: 15 amino acids. Trimming pared 2 bases from V and 6 bases from J, leaving 14 bases between. Germline values: CDR1 SGHTA, CDR2 FQGNSA. CDR3 nucleotides: TGTGCCAGCAGCTTAACTGCAGGGCGATTCAATGAGCAGTTCTTC. This encodes CASSLTAGRFNEQFF. The full variable domain, in which reference TRBV7-2 and TRBJ2-1 provide the parts outside the CDR3, is GAGVSQSPSNKVTEKGKDVELRCDPISGHTALYWYRQSLGQGLEFLIYFQGNSAPDKSGLPSDRFSAERTGGSVSTLTIQRTQQEDSAVYLCASSLTAGRFNEQFFGPGTRLTVL.

This clone was observed once. The chain uses TRBV7-2 and TRBJ2-7; D gene uncertain. From germline, CDR1 is SGHTA and CDR2 FQGNSA. The CDR3 consists of 15 residues. The germline V and J ends were trimmed by 5 bases and 2 bases, with 16 bases remaining between them. CDR3 nucleotide sequence: TGTGCCAGCAGCCCCCTCCACAGTTCCACCTACGAGCAGTACTTC. Protein product: CASSPLHSSTYEQYF.

The chain is built from TRBV7-2 and TRBJ2-4, with a weak D call TRBD1 (5 bases). V was shortened by 3 bases and J by 0 bases, with 9 bases between the two germline ends. From germline, CDR1 is SGHTA and CDR2 FQGNSA. The CDR3 extends over 15 amino acids. CDR3 DNA sequence: TGTGCCAGCAGCTTCCCCGACAGAGCCAAAAACATTCAGTACTTC. Its translation is CASSFPDRAKNIQYF.

The chain links TRBV19 to TRBJ1-6, with TRBD1 matching over 9 bases. This CDR3 contains 15 residues. Germline trimming cut 4 bases from V and 4 bases from J; bases unmatched to any gene: 2. Germline V gives CDR1 LNHDA, CDR2 SQIVND (reference sequence). The CDR3 is CASSTGTGYNSPLHF. In DNA form, the CDR3 reads TGTGCCAGTAGTACCGGGACAGGGTATAATTCACCCCTCCACTTT.

V usage is TRBV9 and J usage is TRBJ2-1; D gene unclear. V lost 1 base and J lost 5, with 16 bases in between. This CDR3 comprises 16 residues. Looked up from germline, CDR1 is SGDLS and CDR2 is YYNGEE. The CDR3 DNA reads as TGTGCCAGCAGCGTATACGCGTCCGGGTTTAACAATGAGCAGTTCTTC. Amino acids: CASSVYASGFNNEQFF.

The chain has TRBV11-3 and TRBJ1-3; no firm D call. The germline V and J ends were trimmed by 0 bases and 0 bases, with 12 bases remaining between them. The CDR3 spans 17 residues. CDR1 and CDR2 from the germline V gene are SGHNT and YENEEA. The CDR3: CASSLDGDMSSGNTIYF. DNA of the CDR3: TGTGCCAGCAGCTTAGACGGCGACATGAGCTCTGGAAACACCATATATTTT.

The J gene is TRBJ2-1, the V gene TRBV7-8; TRBD1 agrees at 9 bases. The CDR3 spans 18 residues. CDR1 is SGHVS and CDR2 is FQNEAQ in the germline V gene. With 5 bases clipped from V and 7 bases from J, the junction kept 18 bases outside the gene matches. The CDR3 sequence is CASSPRGAGTGLVNEQFF. CDR3 bases: TGTGCCAGCAGCCCCCGGGGGGCCGGGACAGGGTTGGTAAATGAGCAGTTCTTC.

Here the CDR3 DNA reads TGTGCCTGGAGTGTAGGCTGGGGGCCCTACGAGCAGTACTTC. Protein product: CAWSVGWGPYEQYF. The V and J genes are TRBV30 and TRBJ2-7; a possible D gene is TRBD1 (6 bases). CDR1 is GTSNPN, CDR2 SVGIG, per germline (reference sequence). CDR3 size: 14 residues. The V end was cut by 0 bases, the J end by 2 bases, with 11 bases between.

This sequence joins TRBV4-3 and TRBJ2-2; a weak D match, TRBD2 (7 bases). CDR3 length equals 14 residues. The germline CDR1 and CDR2 sequences are LGHNA and YSLEER. Between the trimmed V and J ends, which lost 4 bases and 6 bases, there was a span of 12 bases. CDR3 in DNA: TGCGCCAGCAGCCCCGGCGGGGGCCCCGGGGAGCTGTTTTTT. This translates into CASSPGGGPGELFF.

The gene calls are TRBV9 and TRBJ2-5; 13 bases line up with TRBD2. Germline CDR1 and CDR2: SGDLS and YYNGEE. CDR3 length: 18 amino acids. J gave up 2 bases and V 4 bases, and 11 bases lay outside the gene matches. CDR3 protein: CASSTRLAGGRGQETQYF. The CDR3 DNA reads TGTGCCAGCAGCACCCGACTAGCGGGGGGCCGGGGGCAAGAGACCCAGTACTTC. Filled out from reference TRBV9 and TRBJ2-5, the complete variable domain reads DSGVTQTPKHLITATGQRVTLRCSPRSGDLSVYWYQQSLDQGLQFLIQYYNGEERAKGNILERFSAQQFPDLHSELNLSSLELGDSALYFCASSTRLAGGRGQETQYFGPGTRLLVL.